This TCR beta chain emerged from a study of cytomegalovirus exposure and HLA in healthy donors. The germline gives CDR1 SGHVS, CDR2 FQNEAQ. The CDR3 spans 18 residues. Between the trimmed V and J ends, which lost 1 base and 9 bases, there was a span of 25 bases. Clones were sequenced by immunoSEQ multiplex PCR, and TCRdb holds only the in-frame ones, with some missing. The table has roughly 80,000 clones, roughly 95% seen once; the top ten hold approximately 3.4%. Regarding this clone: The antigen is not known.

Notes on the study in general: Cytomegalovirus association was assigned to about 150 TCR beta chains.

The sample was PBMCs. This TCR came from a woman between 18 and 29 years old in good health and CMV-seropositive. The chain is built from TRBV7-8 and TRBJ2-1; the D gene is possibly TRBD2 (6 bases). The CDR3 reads CASSLGARGPAGTREQFF. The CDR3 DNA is TGTGCCAGCAGCTTAGGCGCTCGAGGGCCGGCGGGAACTCGTGAGCAGTTCTTC.